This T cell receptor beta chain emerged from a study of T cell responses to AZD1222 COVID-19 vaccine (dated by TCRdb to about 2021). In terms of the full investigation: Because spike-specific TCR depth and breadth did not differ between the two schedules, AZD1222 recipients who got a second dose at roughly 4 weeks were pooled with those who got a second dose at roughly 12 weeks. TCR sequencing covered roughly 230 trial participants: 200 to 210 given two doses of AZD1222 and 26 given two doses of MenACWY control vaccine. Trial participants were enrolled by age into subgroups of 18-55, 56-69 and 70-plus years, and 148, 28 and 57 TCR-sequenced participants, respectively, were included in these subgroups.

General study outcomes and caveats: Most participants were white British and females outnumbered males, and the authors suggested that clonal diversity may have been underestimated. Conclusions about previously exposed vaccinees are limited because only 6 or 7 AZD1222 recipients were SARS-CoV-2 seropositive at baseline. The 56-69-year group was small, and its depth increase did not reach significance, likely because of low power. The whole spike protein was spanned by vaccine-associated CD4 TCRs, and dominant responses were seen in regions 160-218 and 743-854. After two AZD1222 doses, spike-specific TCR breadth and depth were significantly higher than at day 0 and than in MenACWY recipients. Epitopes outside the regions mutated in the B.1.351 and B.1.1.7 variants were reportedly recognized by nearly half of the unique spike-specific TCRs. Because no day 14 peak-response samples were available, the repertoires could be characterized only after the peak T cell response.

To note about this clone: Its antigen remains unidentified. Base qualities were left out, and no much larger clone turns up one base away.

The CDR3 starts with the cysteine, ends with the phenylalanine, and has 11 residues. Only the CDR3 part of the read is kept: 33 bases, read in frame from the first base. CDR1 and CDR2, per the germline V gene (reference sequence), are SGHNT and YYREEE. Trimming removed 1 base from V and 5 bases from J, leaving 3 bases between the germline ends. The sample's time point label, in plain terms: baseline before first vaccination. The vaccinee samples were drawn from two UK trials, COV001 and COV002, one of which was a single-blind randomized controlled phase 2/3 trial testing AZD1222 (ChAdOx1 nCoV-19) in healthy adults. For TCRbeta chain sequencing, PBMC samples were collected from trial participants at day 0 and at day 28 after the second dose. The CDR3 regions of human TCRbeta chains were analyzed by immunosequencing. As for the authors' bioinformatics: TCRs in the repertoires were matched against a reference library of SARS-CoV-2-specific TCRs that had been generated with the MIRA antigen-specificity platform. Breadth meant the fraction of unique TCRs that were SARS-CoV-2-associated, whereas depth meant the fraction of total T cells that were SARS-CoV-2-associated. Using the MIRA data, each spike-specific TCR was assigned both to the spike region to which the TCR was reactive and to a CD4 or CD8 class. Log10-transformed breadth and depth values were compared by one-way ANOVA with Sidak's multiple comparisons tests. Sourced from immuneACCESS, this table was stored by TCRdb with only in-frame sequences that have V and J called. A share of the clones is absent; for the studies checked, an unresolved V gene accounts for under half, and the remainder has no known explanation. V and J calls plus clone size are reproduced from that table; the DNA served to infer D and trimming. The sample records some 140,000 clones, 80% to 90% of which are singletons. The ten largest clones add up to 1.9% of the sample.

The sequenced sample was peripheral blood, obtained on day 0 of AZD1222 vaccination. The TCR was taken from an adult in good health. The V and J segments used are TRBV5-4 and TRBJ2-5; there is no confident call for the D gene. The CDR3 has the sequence CASSLKETQYF. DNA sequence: TGTGCCAGCAGCTTGAAGGAGACCCAGTACTTC.